These T cell receptor beta chains were read from a single sample in a study of blood T cell repertoires in COVID-19. The assay was immunoSEQ multiplex PCR, and TCRdb's table has in-frame clones only and misses some. The sample yields approximately 240,000 clones, 70% to 90% seen once. Specimen: peripheral blood. These receptors came from a woman in her thirties or forties who had recovered from COVID-19. Each CDR3 is given with its conserved first and last residue. Fields, in order: CDR3 DNA, CDR3 protein, V gene, clone size, J gene, D gene. A D gene is named only where the DNA matches it firmly. Size is stated for part of the rows, as once, few or many counts, or as a class when the clone is expanded.

TGTGCCAGCAGCTCGCTTTCAGAGGTTGAGCAGTTCTTC | CASSSLSEVEQFF | TRBV7-2 | . | TRBJ2-1 | .
TGTGCCAGCAGTACCTGGGACAGAGGGTTCACCTACGAGCAGTACTTC | CASSTWDRGFTYEQYF | TRBV27 | . | TRBJ2-7 | TRBD1
TGTGCCAGCAGTTCAACAGGGTCTCAAGTCAAAAACATTCAGTACTTC | CASSSTGSQVKNIQYF | TRBV6-5 | . | TRBJ2-4 | .
TGTGCCAGCTCACAACAGTCTTACTCCACGGATACGCAGTATTTT | CASSQQSYSTDTQYF | TRBV18 | . | TRBJ2-3 | .
TGTGCCAGCAGTTTGGGGACTTCCGGGACAGGGGTCTCTGGAAACACCATATATTTT | CASSLGTSGTGVSGNTIYF | TRBV28 | . | TRBJ1-3 | TRBD1
TGTGCCACCAGTGATCCAGCTAGCGGGAGCTCCTACAATGAGCAGTTCTTC | CATSDPASGSSYNEQFF | TRBV24-1 | . | TRBJ2-1 | TRBD2
TGTGCCAGCAGCTTCGCGGGGGGCGCGAGTTCACCCCTCCACTTT | CASSFAGGASSPLHF | TRBV7-9 | few | TRBJ1-6 | .
TGTGCCAGCAGCCCCCAAGGACAGGGGGCCGTCGCGGAAGCTTTCTTT | CASSPQGQGAVAEAFF | TRBV11-3 | . | TRBJ1-1 | TRBD1
TGTGCCAGCAGCCGAACCGGGACAGGGTTCACAGATACGCAGTATTTT | CASSRTGTGFTDTQYF | TRBV4-2 | . | TRBJ2-3 | TRBD1
TGTGCCAGCAGCATCACCGGGACTAGCGGGGGGGCCTACCAAGAGACCCAGTACTTC | CASSITGTSGGAYQETQYF | TRBV27 | . | TRBJ2-5 | TRBD2
TGCGCCAGCAGCCCGGGACAGGGTCTTTACAATGAGCAGTTCTTC | CASSPGQGLYNEQFF | TRBV5-1 | . | TRBJ2-1 | TRBD1
TGTGCCAGCTCCCCGAGCTCTGGGGCCAACGTCCTGACTTTC | CASSPSSGANVLTF | TRBV18 | . | TRBJ2-6 | .
TGTGCCAGCAGCCCGTCCAGAACCTATGGCTACACCTTC | CASSPSRTYGYTF | TRBV7-2 | . | TRBJ1-2 | .
TGTGCCAGCAGCGGGGGACAGACCCGATCCTCTGGAAACACCATATATTTT | CASSGGQTRSSGNTIYF | TRBV5-6 | . | TRBJ1-3 | TRBD1
TGTGCCAGTAGTATAGATGGACAGGGGGTCAATCAGCCCCAGCATTTT | CASSIDGQGVNQPQHF | TRBV19 | few | TRBJ1-5 | TRBD1
TGCGCCAGCAGCCAAGACATAGGACAGGGGAATTCAGATACGCAGTATTTT | CASSQDIGQGNSDTQYF | TRBV4-3 | . | TRBJ2-3 | TRBD1
TGCGCCAGCACCGTCGGAGACAGGGAGAGCAACATTCAGTACTTC | CASTVGDRESNIQYF | TRBV5-1 | . | TRBJ2-4 | TRBD1
TGTGCCAGCAGTCGGGGGGCCGGGGAGCTGTTTTTT | CASSRGAGELFF | TRBV6-5 | . | TRBJ2-2 | TRBD2
TGTGCCAGCTCACCAAAGCTCAGGCCGGTTAGCACAGATACGCAGTATTTT | CASSPKLRPVSTDTQYF | TRBV18 | . | TRBJ2-3 | .
TGTGCCAGCAGCTTGGCAGCGACAGGGGGGGCGAACACCGGGGAGCTGTTTTTT | CASSLAATGGANTGELFF | TRBV5-4 | . | TRBJ2-2 | TRBD1
TGTGCCAGTAGTAGGCAGGGGGCACGAGGAGAGCAGTACTTC | CASSRQGARGEQYF | TRBV19 | . | TRBJ2-7 | TRBD1
TGTGCCTGGAGTGTATGGAGCCGGTCCGGATCACGAGAGCAGTACTTC | CAWSVWSRSGSREQYF | TRBV30 | . | TRBJ2-7 | .